This T cell receptor (beta chain) appears in the sequencing data of a study of T cells in Graves' hyperthyroidism and ophthalmopathy. Researchers defined stable Graves' hyperthyroidism as no ophthalmopathy progression within 18 months. The source material, RNA transcripts, was used to amplify TCR beta CDR3 regions. The primer set for the first-round RT-PCR of the TCR CDR3 was HTBI. TCRdb fed the multiplex PCR reads into MiXCR, producing one record per CDR3 protein. The table records 460,000 or so distinct CDR3 sequences, approximately 15% of them present only once. The sample holds many counts of this clonotype. Antigen unknown. Whole-study findings and limits: Most thyroid clonotypes with frequency above 0.001 were detected in blood.

This CDR3 comprises 14 residues. Trimming cost V 8 bases and J 0 bases, with 11 bases left between them. Germline-derived CDR1 and CDR2 are LNHDA and SQIVND (reference sequence). This receptor was taken from a woman aged 18-30 years with Graves' hyperthyroidism. The chain employs TRBV19 and TRBJ1-5; the D is unclear. The sample consisted of blood. CDR3 nucleotide sequence: TGTGCCAGTTGGACGATGTATAGCAATCAGCCCCAGCATTTT. This sequence encodes CASWTMYSNQPQHF.